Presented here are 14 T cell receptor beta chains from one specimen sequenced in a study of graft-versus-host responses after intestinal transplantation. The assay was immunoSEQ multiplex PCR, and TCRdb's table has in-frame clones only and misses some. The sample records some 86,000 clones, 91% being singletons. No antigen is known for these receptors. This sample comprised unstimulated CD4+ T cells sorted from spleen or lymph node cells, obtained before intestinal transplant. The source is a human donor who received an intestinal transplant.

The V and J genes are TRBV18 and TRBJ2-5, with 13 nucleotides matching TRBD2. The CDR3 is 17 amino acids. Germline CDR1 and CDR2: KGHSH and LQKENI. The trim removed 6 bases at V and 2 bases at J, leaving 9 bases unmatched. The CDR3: CASSQQLTSGGQETQYF. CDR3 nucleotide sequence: TGTGCCAGCTCTCAACAGCTGACTAGCGGGGGGCAAGAGACCCAGTACTTC.

The CDR3 region has the DNA TGTGCCAGTAGTCTAACGGGACTAGCGGTTTTGCGGGAGCTGTTTTTT. Translation: CASSLTGLAVLRELFF. The chain joins TRBV19 to TRBJ2-2, with TRBD2 identical over 11 bases. Germline-derived CDR1 and CDR2 are LNHDA and SQIVND (reference sequence). The V segment lost 5 bases and the J segment 9 bases; nucleotides outside the gene matches: 11. This CDR3 is 16 amino acids long.

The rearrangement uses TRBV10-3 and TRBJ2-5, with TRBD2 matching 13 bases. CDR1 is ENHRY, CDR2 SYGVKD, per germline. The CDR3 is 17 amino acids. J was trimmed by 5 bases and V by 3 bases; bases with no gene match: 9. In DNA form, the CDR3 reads TGTGCCATCAGTGACCAAGGACTAGCGGGGGCTCGCGAGACCCAGTACTTC. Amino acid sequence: CAISDQGLAGARETQYF.

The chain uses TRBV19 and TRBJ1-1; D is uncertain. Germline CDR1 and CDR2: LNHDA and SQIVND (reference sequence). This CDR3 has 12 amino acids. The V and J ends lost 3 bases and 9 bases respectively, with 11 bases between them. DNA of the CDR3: TGTGCCAGTAGTATCGCAGGATCCCAAGCTTTCTTT. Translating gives CASSIAGSQAFF.

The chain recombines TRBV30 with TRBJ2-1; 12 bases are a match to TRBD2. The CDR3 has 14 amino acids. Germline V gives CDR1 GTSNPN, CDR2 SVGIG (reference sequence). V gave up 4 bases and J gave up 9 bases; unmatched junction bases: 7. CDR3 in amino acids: CAWTLAGGTGEQFF. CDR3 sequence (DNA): TGTGCCTGGACCCTAGCGGGGGGGACCGGTGAGCAGTTCTTC.

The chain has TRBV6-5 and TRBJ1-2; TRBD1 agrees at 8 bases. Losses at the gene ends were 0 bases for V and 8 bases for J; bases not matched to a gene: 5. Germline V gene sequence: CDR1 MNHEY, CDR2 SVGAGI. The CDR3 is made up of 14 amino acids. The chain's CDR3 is CASSYSDRGGGYTF. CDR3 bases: TGTGCCAGCAGTTACTCCGACAGGGGTGGAGGCTACACCTTC.

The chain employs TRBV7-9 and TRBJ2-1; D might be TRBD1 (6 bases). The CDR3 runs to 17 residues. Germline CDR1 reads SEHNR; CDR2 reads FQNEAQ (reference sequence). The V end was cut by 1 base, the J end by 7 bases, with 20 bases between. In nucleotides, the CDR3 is TGTGCCAGCAGCTTAGATATACAGGGTCCGGTCATGAATGAGCAGTTCTTC. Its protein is CASSLDIQGPVMNEQFF.

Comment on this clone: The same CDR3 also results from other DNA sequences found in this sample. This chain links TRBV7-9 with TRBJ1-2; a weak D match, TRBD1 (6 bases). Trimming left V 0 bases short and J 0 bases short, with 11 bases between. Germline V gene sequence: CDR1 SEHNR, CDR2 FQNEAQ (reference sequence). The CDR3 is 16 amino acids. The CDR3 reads CASSLAIGTTNYGYTF. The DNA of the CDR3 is TGTGCCAGCAGCTTAGCGATAGGGACAACTAACTATGGCTACACCTTC.

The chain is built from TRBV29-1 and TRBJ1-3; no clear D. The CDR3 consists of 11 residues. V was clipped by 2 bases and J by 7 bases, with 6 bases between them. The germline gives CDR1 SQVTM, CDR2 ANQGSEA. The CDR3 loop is CSVEIGNTIYF. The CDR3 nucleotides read TGCAGCGTTGAAATCGGGAACACCATATATTTT.

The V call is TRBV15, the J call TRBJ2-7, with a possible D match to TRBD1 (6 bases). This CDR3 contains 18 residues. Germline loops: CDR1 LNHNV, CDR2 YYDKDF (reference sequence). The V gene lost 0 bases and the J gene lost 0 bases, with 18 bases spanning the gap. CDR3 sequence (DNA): TGTGCCACCAGCAGAGATACGCGAAGACAGGTGAGCTCCTACGAGCAGTACTTC. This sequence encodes CATSRDTRRQVSSYEQYF. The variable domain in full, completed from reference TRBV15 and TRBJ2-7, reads DAMVIQNPRYQVTQFGKPVTLSCSQTLNHNVMYWYQQKSSQAPKLLFHYYDKDFNNEADTPDNFQSRRPNTSFCFLDIRSPGLGDTAMYLCATSRDTRRQVSSYEQYFGPGTRLTVT.

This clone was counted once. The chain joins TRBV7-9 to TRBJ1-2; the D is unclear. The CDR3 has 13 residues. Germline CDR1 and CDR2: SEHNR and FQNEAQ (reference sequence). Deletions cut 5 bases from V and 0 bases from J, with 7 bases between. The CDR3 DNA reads TGTGCCAGCAGCCTACAGCCTAACTATGGCTACACCTTC. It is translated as CASSLQPNYGYTF.

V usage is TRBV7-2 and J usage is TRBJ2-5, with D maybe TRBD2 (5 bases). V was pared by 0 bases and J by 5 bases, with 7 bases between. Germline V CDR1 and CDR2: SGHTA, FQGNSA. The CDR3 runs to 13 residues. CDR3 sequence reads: CASSLARRETQYF. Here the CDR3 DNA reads TGTGCCAGCAGCTTAGCCAGGAGGGAGACCCAGTACTTC.

DNA of the CDR3: TGTGCCAGCTCACCACGAGGGGGACAGCCGGGTGGATCACCCCTCCACTTT. The encoded protein is CASSPRGGQPGGSPLHF. The chain recombines TRBV18 with TRBJ1-6; 7 bases are a match to TRBD1. The CDR3 has 17 amino acids. J lost 10 bases, V lost 1 base, and 13 bases had no gene match. Looked up from germline, CDR1 is KGHSH and CDR2 is LQKENI.

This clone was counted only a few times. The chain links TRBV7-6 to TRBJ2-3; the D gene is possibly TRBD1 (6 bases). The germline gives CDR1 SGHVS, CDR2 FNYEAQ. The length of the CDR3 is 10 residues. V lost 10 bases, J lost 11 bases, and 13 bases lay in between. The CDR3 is CATARGGQYF. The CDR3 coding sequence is TGTGCCACCGCCCGAGGGGGGCAGTATTTT.